This T cell receptor beta chain appears in the sequencing data of a study of T-cell memory formation after mild COVID-19. General study findings and limits: Among contracting clones, CD4+ were mainly CM/EM and CD8+ enriched in EMRA.

The ends were cut back, 5 bases at V and 0 bases at J, with 8 bases in the middle. This CDR3 has 15 amino acids. Germline V gene data show CDR1 as MNHEY and CDR2 as SVGEGT. This clonotype occurred a few times. Its antigen remains unidentified. TCRdb analysed the 5' RACE reads with MiXCR anew, one entry per CDR3 protein. Among 350,000 or so distinct CDR3 sequences listed, 20% to 25% were seen once. Sequences were obtained from PBMCs or a T cell subset sorted from them (not recorded which). J is TRBJ1-6 and V is TRBV6-2 or TRBV6-3, with D unclear. The source of this sequence is an adult woman who had mild COVID-19 (a few samples of this study predate the infection). Cell type and time point are not known. This CDR3 reads CASSQTYSYNSPLHF. In DNA form, the CDR3 reads TGTGCCAGCAGTCAAACCTACTCCTATAATTCACCCCTCCACTTT.